The clone carrying this TCR beta chain was observed many times. Its antigen is undetermined. Investigators prepared the TCR beta libraries by applying iRepertoire HTBI primers and Arm-PCR of CDR3 regions. TCRdb itself ran the multiplex PCR reads through MiXCR, one entry per CDR3 protein. This sample has some 410,000 distinct CDR3 sequences, with about a sixth found just once. This entry comes from a study of regulatory T cells in long-lasting Graves disease. Study results and limitations: Whereas new patients shared about 980 public clonotypes, persistent patients shared more, at about 3,000.

Time point: newly diagnosed GD, antithyroid drugs for less than 3 months. PBMC-extracted RNA yielded the TCR library. The CDR3 loop spans 14 amino acids. Deletions cut 2 bases from V and 7 bases from J, with 15 bases between. Germline V gives CDR1 DFQATT, CDR2 SNEGSKA (reference sequence). Another study also made use of these data, one on T cells in Graves' hyperthyroidism and ophthalmopathy. That paper notes: Model-based prediction identified ophthalmopathy a median roughly 6.1 months prior to its onset.

The source is a woman between 25 and 40 years old with Graves disease. This sequence joins TRBV20-1 and TRBJ1-5, with D tentatively TRBD1 (5 bases). The sample here was peripheral blood mononuclear cells (PBMCs), taken at new diagnosis, from a patient treated with antithyroid drugs. CDR3 loop: CSARKGHGNQPQHF. DNA for the CDR3: TGCAGTGCTAGAAAGGGGCATGGAAACCAGCCCCAGCATTTT.